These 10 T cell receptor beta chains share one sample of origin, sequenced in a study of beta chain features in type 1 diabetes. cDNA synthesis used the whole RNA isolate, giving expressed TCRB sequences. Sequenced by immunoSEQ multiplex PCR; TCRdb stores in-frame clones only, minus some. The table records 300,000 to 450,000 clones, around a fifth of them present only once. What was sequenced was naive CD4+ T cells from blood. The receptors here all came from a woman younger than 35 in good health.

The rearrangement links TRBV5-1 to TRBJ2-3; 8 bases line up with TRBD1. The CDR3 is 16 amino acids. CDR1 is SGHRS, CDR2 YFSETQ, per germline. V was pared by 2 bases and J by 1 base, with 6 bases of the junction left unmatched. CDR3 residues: CASSLPGQAGTDTQYF. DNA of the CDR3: TGCGCCAGCAGCTTACCGGGACAGGCTGGCACAGATACGCAGTATTTT. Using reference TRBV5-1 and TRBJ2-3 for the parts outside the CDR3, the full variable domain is KAGVTQTPRYLIKTRGQQVTLSCSPISGHRSVSWYQQTPGQGLQFLFEYFSETQRNKGNFPGRFSGRQFSNSRSEMNVSTLELGDSALYLCASSLPGQAGTDTQYFGPGTRLTVL.

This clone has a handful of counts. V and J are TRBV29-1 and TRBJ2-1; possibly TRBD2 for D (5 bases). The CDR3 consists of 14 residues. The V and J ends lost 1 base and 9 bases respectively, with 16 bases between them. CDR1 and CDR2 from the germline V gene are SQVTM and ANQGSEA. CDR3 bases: TGCAGCGTTGAAGGAGGTGGGCTTCGGGGTGAGCAGTTCTTC. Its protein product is CSVEGGGLRGEQFF.

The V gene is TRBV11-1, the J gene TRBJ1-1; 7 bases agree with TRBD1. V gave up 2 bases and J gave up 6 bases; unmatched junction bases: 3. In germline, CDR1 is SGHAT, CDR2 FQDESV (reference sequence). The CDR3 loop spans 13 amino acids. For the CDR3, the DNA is TGTGCCAGCAGCTTACGCGACAGGGCTGAAGCTTTCTTT. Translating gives CASSLRDRAEAFF.

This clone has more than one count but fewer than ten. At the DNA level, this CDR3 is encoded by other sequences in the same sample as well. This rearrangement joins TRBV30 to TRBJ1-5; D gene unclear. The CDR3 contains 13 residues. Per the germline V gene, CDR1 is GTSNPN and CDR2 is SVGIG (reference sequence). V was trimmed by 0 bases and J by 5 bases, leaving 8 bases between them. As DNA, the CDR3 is TGTGCCTGGAGTGTTGGGAGGGATCAGCCCCAGCATTTT. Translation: CAWSVGRDQPQHF.

In nucleotides, the CDR3 is TGCAGCGTTGTCCTAGGGGGTAAGGGGCCCTACGAGCAGTACTTC. As protein: CSVVLGGKGPYEQYF. V gene TRBV29-1 combines with J gene TRBJ2-7; possibly TRBD1 for D (6 bases). The V end was cut by 4 bases, the J end by 2 bases, with 18 bases between. Germline V gives CDR1 SQVTM, CDR2 ANQGSEA. CDR3 length equals 15 residues.

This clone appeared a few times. This CDR3 reads CASSLLAGDTEAFF. DNA of the CDR3: TGTGCCAGCAGCTTATTAGCAGGGGACACTGAAGCTTTCTTT. The J gene is TRBJ1-1, the V gene TRBV7-9; TRBD1 might be the D (6 bases). CDR1 is SEHNR and CDR2 is FQNEAQ in the germline V gene (reference sequence). This CDR3 has 14 residues. The V and J ends lost 2 bases and 3 bases respectively, with 10 bases between them.

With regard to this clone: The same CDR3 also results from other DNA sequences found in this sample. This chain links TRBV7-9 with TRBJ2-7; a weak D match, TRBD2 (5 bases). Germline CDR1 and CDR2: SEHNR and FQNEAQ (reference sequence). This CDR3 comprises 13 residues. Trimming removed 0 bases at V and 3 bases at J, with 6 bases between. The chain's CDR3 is CASSLAGSYEQYF. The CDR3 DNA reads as TGTGCCAGCAGCTTAGCGGGGAGCTACGAGCAGTACTTC.

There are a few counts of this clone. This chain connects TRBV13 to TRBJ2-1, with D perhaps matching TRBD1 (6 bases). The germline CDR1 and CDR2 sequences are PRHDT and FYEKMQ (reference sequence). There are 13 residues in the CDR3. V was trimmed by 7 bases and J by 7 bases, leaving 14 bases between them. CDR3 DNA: TGTGCCAGCAATCCGATAGGGGGTAATGAGCAGTTCTTC. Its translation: CASNPIGGNEQFF.

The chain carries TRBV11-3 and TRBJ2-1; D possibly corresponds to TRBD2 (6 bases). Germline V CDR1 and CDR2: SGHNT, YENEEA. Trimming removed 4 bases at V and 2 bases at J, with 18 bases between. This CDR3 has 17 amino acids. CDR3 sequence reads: CASSSWGSSDPYNEQFF. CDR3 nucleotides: TGTGCCAGCAGCTCATGGGGTTCTAGCGACCCCTACAATGAGCAGTTCTTC.

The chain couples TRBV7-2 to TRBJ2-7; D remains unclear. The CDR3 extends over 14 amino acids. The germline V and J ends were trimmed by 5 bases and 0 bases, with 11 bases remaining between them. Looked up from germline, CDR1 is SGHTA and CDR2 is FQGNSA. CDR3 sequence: CASSIIQLSYEQYF. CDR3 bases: TGTGCCAGCAGCATTATCCAACTCTCCTACGAGCAGTACTTC.